These 21 T cell receptor beta chains originate from one sample sequenced in a study of blood T cell repertoires in COVID-19. Profiled with immunoSEQ multiplex PCR; TCRdb holds only in-frame clones, not every one. The data show over 450,000 clones, roughly nine tenths seen once. Sample: peripheral blood. These receptors were obtained from a man between 18 and 35 years old with COVID-19, enrolled during active disease.

The CDR3 region is CASSLAAGVSYEQYF. CDR3 nucleotide sequence: TGTGCCAGCAGCTTAGCTGCAGGGGTTTCCTACGAGCAGTACTTC. The V call is TRBV7-6, the J call TRBJ2-7; D perhaps matches TRBD1 (6 bases). The CDR3 has 15 residues. V lost 0 bases, J lost 1 base, and 10 bases lay in between. The V gene's germline CDR1 is SGHVS and CDR2 FNYEAQ.

The V and J genes are TRBV19 and TRBJ2-2; D not resolved. The CDR3 is made up of 15 amino acids. Trimming left V 7 bases short and J 7 bases short, with 19 bases between. Germline V CDR1 and CDR2: LNHDA, SQIVND (reference sequence). This chain's CDR3 is CASTPSPSSFGELFF. DNA for the CDR3: TGTGCCAGTACCCCATCCCCATCTAGTTTCGGGGAGCTGTTTTTT. Based on the CDR3 plus reference TRBV19 and TRBJ2-2, the full variable domain is DGGITQSPKYLFRKEGQNVTLSCEQNLNHDAMYWYRQDPGQGLRLIYYSQIVNDFQKGDIAEGYSVSREKKESFPLTVTSAQKNPTAFYLCASTPSPSSFGELFFGEGSRLTVL.

This chain connects TRBV6-1 to TRBJ2-7, with TRBD1 identical over 8 bases. Germline V gene data show CDR1 as MNHNS and CDR2 as SASEGT. The CDR3 has 15 residues. The ends lost 2 bases at V and 4 bases at J; junction bases unmatched: 7. The CDR3 DNA reads TGTGCCAGCAGTGAAATGGAACAGGGGGTGTACGAGCAGTACTTC. It translates to CASSEMEQGVYEQYF.

This clone is a singleton in its sample. J is TRBJ1-2 and V is TRBV28, with a tentative D call TRBD1 (5 bases). This CDR3 comprises 14 residues. V lost 3 bases to trimming and J lost 3 bases, with 11 bases between them. Germline CDR1 and CDR2: MDHEN and SYDVKM. The CDR3 DNA is TGTGCCAGCAGTTTTGCAGGGATAGACTATGGCTACACCTTC. It is translated as CASSFAGIDYGYTF.

The V and J genes are TRBV2 and TRBJ2-7; D remains ambiguous. In germline, CDR1 is SNHLY, CDR2 FYNNEI. The V end lost 10 bases, the J end lost 3 bases, and 10 bases lay between the germline ends. The CDR3 totals 11 residues. The CDR3 reads CAIKKSYEQYF. The DNA of the CDR3 is TGTGCCATTAAAAAGAGCTACGAGCAGTACTTC. The variable domain in full, with the rest retrieved from reference TRBV2 and TRBJ2-7, is EPEVTQTPSHQVTQMGQEVILRCVPISNHLYFYWYRQILGQKVEFLVSFYNNEISEKSEIFDDQFSVERPDGSNFTLKIRSTKLEDSAMYFCAIKKSYEQYFGPGTRLTVT.

This chain connects TRBV7-9 to TRBJ2-1; 10 bases line up with TRBD1. The CDR3 spans 15 residues. V lost 1 base, J lost 6 bases, and 3 bases stayed unmatched. The V gene's germline CDR1 is SEHNR and CDR2 FQNEAQ (reference sequence). CDR3 sequence: CASSLGQGAGNEQFF. The CDR3 DNA sequence: TGTGCCAGCAGCTTAGGACAGGGGGCTGGCAATGAGCAGTTCTTC.

In this sample, this clone turned up a few times. The chain carries TRBV7-3 and TRBJ1-6; maybe TRBD1 (6 bases). Trimming cost V 5 bases and J 10 bases, with 12 bases left between them. CDR3 length: 13 amino acids. Germline V lookup: CDR1 SGHTA, CDR2 FQGTGA. DNA for the CDR3: TGTGCCAGCAGCGCACAGGGCGGCTCACCCCTCCACTTT. This gives the protein CASSAQGGSPLHF.

The chain couples TRBV5-1 to TRBJ2-1; 7 bases are a match to TRBD1. The germline V gene encodes CDR1 SGHRS and CDR2 YFSETQ. V was pared by 6 bases and J by 5 bases, with 2 bases of the junction left unmatched. The CDR3 has 12 amino acids. For the CDR3, the DNA is TGCGCCAGCAAGGGGGCAGACAATGAGCAGTTCTTC. This sequence encodes CASKGADNEQFF.

Details on this clone: The sample holds other DNA sequences that translate to the same CDR3. V usage is TRBV7-9 and J usage is TRBJ1-1; D is perhaps TRBD1 (6 bases). This CDR3 comprises 12 residues. Germline-derived CDR1 and CDR2 are SEHNR and FQNEAQ (reference sequence). Trimming cost V 4 bases and J 4 bases, with 7 bases left between them. The DNA of the CDR3 is TGTGCCAGCAGCTCCAGGGGCACTGAAGCTTTCTTT. Amino acid sequence: CASSSRGTEAFF.

This clone was picked up one time. CDR3 DNA: TGTGCCAGTAGTATGGACAGGGACACCGGGGAGCTGTTTTTT. It codes for CASSMDRDTGELFF. The gene calls are TRBV19 and TRBJ2-2; TRBD1 aligns across 8 bases. This CDR3 is built from 14 residues. J was trimmed by 3 bases and V by 3 bases; bases with no gene match: 0. Germline assignment: CDR1 LNHDA and CDR2 SQIVND (reference sequence).

This clone was observed a single time. The V and J genes are TRBV5-4 and TRBJ2-5; TRBD2 matches at 12 bases. Germline V gene sequence: CDR1 SGHNT, CDR2 YYREEE (reference sequence). V trimming: 4 bases; J trimming: 0 bases; junction bases outside the gene matches: 10. The CDR3 is made up of 18 amino acids. For the CDR3, the DNA is TGTGCCAGCAGCCCATGGAAACTAGCGGGAGGACACCAAGAGACCCAGTACTTC. It specifies CASSPWKLAGGHQETQYF.

This sequence joins TRBV2 and TRBJ2-1, with TRBD2 matching 10 bases. CDR3 length equals 16 residues. V gave up 6 bases and J gave up 2 bases; unmatched junction bases: 7. The germline V gene has CDR1 SNHLY and CDR2 FYNNEI. The CDR3 DNA reads as TGTGCCAGCAGGGCGAGCGGGAGGGCCGCCTACAATGAGCAGTTCTTC. It is translated as CASRASGRAAYNEQFF.

The chain carries TRBV5-1 and TRBJ1-1; TRBD1 agrees at 12 bases. This CDR3 spans 15 amino acids. Germline V lookup: CDR1 SGHRS, CDR2 YFSETQ. V shed 3 bases and J 5 bases; nucleotides not matched to a gene: 5. The DNA for the CDR3 is TGCGCCAGCAGCTCCCGGGACAGGGGGCAGACTGAAGCTTTCTTT. Encoded protein: CASSSRDRGQTEAFF.

This chain joins TRBV19 and TRBJ1-5; TRBD1 aligns across 10 bases. CDR1 LNHDA and CDR2 SQIVND come from the germline V gene (reference sequence). J was trimmed by 3 bases and V by 6 bases; bases with no gene match: 5. The CDR3 runs to 15 residues. As DNA, the CDR3 is TGTGCCAGTAGACCGACAGGGGGCCACAATCAGCCCCAGCATTTT. This gives the protein CASRPTGGHNQPQHF.

This clone was seen only once. The chain recombines TRBV28 with TRBJ1-6, with D possibly TRBD1 on 5 matching bases. This CDR3 is 17 amino acids long. CDR1 is MDHEN, CDR2 SYDVKM, per germline. Trimming removed 6 bases from V and 1 base from J, with 16 bases in between. The CDR3 nucleotides read TGTGCCAGCAGGGGGTCCGAAGGGGTTTCCTATAATTCACCCCTCCACTTT. Amino acid sequence: CASRGSEGVSYNSPLHF.

The chain employs TRBV15 and TRBJ1-2; no clear D gene. The CDR3 is 15 amino acids. V lost 1 base, J lost 4 bases, and 13 bases lay in between. Germline V CDR1 and CDR2: LNHNV, YYDKDF (reference sequence). In nucleotides, the CDR3 is TGTGCCACCAGCAGAGGGGAACCTCGGGGCTATGGCTACACCTTC. Residues: CATSRGEPRGYGYTF.

The gene calls are TRBV2 and TRBJ2-7; weak D call: TRBD1 (5 bases). Germline values: CDR1 SNHLY, CDR2 FYNNEI. This CDR3 spans 12 amino acids. Deletions cut 6 bases from V and 6 bases from J, with 12 bases between. CDR3 sequence (DNA): TGTGCCAGCAGGGGGCGCGCCCTCGAGCAGTACTTC. Its protein product is CASRGRALEQYF.

This chain uses TRBV24-1 with TRBJ2-5; tentatively, D is TRBD1 (6 bases). Trimming removed 2 bases at V and 2 bases at J, with 11 bases between. The CDR3 is 15 residues long. CDR1 KGHDR and CDR2 SFDVKD come from the germline V gene. The CDR3 DNA reads as TGTGCCACCAGTGATTGGGGGCAGGGGCAAGAGACCCAGTACTTC. Its translation: CATSDWGQGQETQYF.

The chain is built from TRBV15 and TRBJ2-2; tentative D call: TRBD2 (5 bases). The CDR3 sequence is 15 residues long. Trimming left V 5 bases short and J 0 bases short, with 10 bases between. CDR1 and CDR2 from the germline V gene are LNHNV and YYDKDF (reference sequence). CDR3 DNA sequence: TGTGCCACCAGCGCCCGGGGTCCGAACACCGGGGAGCTGTTTTTT. Translation: CATSARGPNTGELFF.

This rearrangement joins TRBV28 to TRBJ2-7; TRBD2 is a possible D gene (6 bases). The germline gives CDR1 MDHEN, CDR2 SYDVKM. The CDR3 spans 15 residues. Trimming took off 5 bases at V and 3 bases at J, with 17 bases between the two ends. CDR3 region: CASSPWGDPNYEQYF. The CDR3 region has the DNA TGTGCCAGCAGTCCGTGGGGGGACCCGAACTACGAGCAGTACTTC.

V usage is TRBV27 and J usage is TRBJ2-7; 10 bases line up with TRBD2. J gave up 2 bases and V 2 bases, and 3 bases lay outside the gene matches. There are 15 residues in the CDR3. Germline V gene data show CDR1 as MNHEY and CDR2 as SMNVEV (reference sequence). The CDR3 nucleotides are TGTGCCAGCAGTTTAACTAGCGGGGTGGCCTACGAGCAGTACTTC. It yields the protein CASSLTSGVAYEQYF.